This TCR beta chain was retrieved from a study of regulatory T cells in long-lasting Graves disease. The germline CDR1 and CDR2 sequences are MDHEN and SYDVKM. The V segment lost 3 bases and the J segment 5 bases; nucleotides outside the gene matches: 6. This CDR3 spans 15 amino acids. Arm-PCR of CDR3 regions with iRepertoire HTBI primers generated TCR beta libraries. One entry per CDR3 protein, called by TCRdb with MiXCR from the multiplex PCR reads. The table shows under 450,000 distinct CDR3 sequences, with 23% occurring only once. Ten or more counts support this clonotype. As to time point: persistent/refractory GD, antithyroid drugs over 5 years with positive TRAb. From PBMCs, RNA was extracted and then used to make the TCR library.

The chain couples TRBV28 to TRBJ1-4; 7 bases fit TRBD1. The sequences come from peripheral blood mononuclear cells (PBMCs), collected when the disease was refractory, from a patient treated with antithyroid drugs. The sequence came from a female donor with Graves disease. The CDR3 coding sequence is TGTGCCAGCAGTTTTTGGACAGGTGGGAATGAAAAACTGTTTTTT. Translated, it gives CASSFWTGGNEKLFF.